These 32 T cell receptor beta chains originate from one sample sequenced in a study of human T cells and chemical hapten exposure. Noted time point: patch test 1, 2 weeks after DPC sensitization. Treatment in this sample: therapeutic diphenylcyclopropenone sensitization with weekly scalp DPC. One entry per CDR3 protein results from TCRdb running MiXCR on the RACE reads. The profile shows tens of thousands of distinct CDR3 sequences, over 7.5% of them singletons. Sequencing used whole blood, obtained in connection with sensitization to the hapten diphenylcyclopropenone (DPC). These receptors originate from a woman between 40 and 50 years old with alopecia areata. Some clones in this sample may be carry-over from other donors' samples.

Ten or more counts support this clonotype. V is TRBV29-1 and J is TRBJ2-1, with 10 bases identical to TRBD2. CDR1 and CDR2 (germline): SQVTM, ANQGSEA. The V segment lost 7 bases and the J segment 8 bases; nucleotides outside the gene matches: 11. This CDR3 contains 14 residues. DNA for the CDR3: TGCAGCGCAGAACCCCAGACTAGCGGGTATGAGCAGTTCTTC. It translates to CSAEPQTSGYEQFF.

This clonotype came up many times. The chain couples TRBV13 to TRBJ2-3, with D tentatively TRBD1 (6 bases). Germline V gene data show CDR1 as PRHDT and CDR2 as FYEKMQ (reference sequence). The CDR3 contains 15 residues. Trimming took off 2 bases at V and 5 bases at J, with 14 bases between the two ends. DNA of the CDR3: TGTGCCAGCAGCTTACCCCCTATCAGGGGAGATACGCAGTATTTT. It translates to CASSLPPIRGDTQYF.

The CDR3 is CSAQLDPRESPLHF. The CDR3 coding sequence is TGCAGTGCCCAGTTGGACCCACGAGAGTCACCCCTCCACTTT. The chain couples TRBV20-1 to TRBJ1-6; D remains unclear. Germline V gene data show CDR1 as DFQATT and CDR2 as SNEGSKA (reference sequence). V lost 6 bases to trimming and J lost 10 bases, with 19 bases between them. The CDR3 covers 14 residues.

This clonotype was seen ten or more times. The DNA of the CDR3 is TGTGCCAGCAGTCCCTCACCGGTTACCTACGAGCAGTACTTC. This translates into CASSPSPVTYEQYF. The rearrangement links TRBV12-3 or TRBV12-4 to TRBJ2-7; D unresolved. The CDR3 consists of 14 residues. V shed 5 bases and J shed 2 bases, with 13 bases lying between them.

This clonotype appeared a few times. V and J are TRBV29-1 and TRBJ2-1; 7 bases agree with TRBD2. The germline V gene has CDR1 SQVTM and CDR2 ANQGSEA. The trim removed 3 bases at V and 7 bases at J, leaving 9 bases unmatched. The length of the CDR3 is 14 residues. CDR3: CSVDALGTNNEQFF. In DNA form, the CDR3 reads TGCAGCGTTGACGCGCTTGGGACTAATAATGAGCAGTTCTTC.

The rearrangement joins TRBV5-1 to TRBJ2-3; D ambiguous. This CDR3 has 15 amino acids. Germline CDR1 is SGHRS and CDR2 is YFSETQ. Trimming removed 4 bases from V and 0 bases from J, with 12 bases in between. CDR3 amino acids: CASSPDVSSTDTQYF. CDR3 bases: TGCGCCAGCAGCCCGGATGTGAGTAGCACAGATACGCAGTATTTT. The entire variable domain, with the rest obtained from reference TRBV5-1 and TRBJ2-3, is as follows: KAGVTQTPRYLIKTRGQQVTLSCSPISGHRSVSWYQQTPGQGLQFLFEYFSETQRNKGNFPGRFSGRQFSNSRSEMNVSTLELGDSALYLCASSPDVSSTDTQYFGPGTRLTVL.

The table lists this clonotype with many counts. CDR3 coding DNA: TGTGCCAGCAGACACCCGGAACGGGGGGCCTACTCTGGGGCCAACGTCCTGACTTTC. It is translated as CASRHPERGAYSGANVLTF. The gene calls are TRBV28 and TRBJ2-6, with D tentatively TRBD2 (7 bases). This CDR3 has 19 residues. The V gene's germline CDR1 is MDHEN and CDR2 SYDVKM. V was pared by 6 bases and J by 0 bases, with 21 bases between.

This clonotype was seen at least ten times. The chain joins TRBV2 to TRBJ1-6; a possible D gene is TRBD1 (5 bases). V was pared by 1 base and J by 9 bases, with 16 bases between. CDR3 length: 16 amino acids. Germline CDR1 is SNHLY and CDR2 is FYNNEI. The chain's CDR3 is CASSEGGGVSTSPLHF. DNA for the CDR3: TGTGCCAGCAGTGAAGGTGGGGGAGTCAGCACTTCACCCCTCCACTTT.

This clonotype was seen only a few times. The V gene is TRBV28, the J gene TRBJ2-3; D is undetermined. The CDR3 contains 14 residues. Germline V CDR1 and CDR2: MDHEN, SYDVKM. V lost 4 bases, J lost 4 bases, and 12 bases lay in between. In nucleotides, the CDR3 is TGTGCCAGCAGTTCCGATTTTGGGGCAGATACGCAGTATTTT. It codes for CASSSDFGADTQYF.

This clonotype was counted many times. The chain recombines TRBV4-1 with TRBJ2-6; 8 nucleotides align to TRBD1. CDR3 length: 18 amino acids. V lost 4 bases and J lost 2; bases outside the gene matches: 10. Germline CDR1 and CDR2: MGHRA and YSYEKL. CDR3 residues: CASSPKGQGATGANVLTF. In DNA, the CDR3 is TGCGCCAGCAGCCCGAAAGGACAGGGTGCAACTGGGGCCAACGTCCTGACTTTC.

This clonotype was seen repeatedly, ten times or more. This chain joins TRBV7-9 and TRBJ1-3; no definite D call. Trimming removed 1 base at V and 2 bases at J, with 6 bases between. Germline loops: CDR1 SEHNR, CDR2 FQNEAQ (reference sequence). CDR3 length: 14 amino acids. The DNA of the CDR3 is TGTGCCAGCAGCTTAGAGATTGCTGGAAACACCATATATTTT. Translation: CASSLEIAGNTIYF.

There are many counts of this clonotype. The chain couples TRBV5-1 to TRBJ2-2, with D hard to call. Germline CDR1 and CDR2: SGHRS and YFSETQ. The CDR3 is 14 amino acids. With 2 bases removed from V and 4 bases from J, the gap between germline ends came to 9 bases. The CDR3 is CASSFQAATGELFF. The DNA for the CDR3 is TGCGCCAGCAGCTTTCAGGCGGCCACCGGGGAGCTGTTTTTT.

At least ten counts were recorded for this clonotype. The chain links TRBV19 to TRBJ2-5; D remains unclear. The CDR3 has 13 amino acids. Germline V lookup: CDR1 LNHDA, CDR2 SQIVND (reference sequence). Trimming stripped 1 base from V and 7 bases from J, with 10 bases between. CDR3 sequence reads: CASSIGPDVTQYF. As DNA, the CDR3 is TGTGCCAGTAGTATAGGACCAGACGTGACCCAGTACTTC.

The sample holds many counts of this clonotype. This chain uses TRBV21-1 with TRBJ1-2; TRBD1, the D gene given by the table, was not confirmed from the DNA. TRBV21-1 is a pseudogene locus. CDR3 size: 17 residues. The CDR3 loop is CASSPEGTGEDLFGYTF. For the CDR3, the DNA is TGTGCCAGCAGCCCGGAGGGTACAGGGGAAGATCTCTTTGGCTACACCTTC.

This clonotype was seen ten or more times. The CDR3: CARGTESSYEQYF. The CDR3, as DNA: TGTGCCAGAGGGACAGAGAGCTCCTACGAGCAGTACTTC. V usage is TRBV2 and J usage is TRBJ2-7; 7 bases match TRBD1. The V gene's germline CDR1 is SNHLY and CDR2 FYNNEI. CDR3 length: 13 amino acids. The V and J ends lost 9 bases and 0 bases, in that order; junction bases with no gene match: 5.

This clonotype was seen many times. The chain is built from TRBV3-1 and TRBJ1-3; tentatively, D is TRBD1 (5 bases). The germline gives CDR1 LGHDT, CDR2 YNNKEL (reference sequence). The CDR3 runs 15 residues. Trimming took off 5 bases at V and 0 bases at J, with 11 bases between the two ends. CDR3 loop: CASSSQASSGNTIYF. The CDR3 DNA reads TGTGCCAGCAGCTCACAGGCGTCCTCTGGAAACACCATATATTTT.

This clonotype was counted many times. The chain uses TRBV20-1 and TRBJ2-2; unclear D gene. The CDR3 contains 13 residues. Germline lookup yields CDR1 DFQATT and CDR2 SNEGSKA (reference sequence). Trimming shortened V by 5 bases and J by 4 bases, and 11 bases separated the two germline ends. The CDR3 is CSAGQPATGELFF. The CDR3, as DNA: TGCAGTGCTGGGCAGCCAGCCACCGGGGAGCTGTTTTTT.

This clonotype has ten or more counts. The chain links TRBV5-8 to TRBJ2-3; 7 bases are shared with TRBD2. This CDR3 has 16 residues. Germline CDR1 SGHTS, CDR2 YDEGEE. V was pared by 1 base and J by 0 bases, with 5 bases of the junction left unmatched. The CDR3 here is CASSLLRGSSTDTQYF. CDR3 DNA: TGTGCCAGCAGCTTGTTGCGGGGGTCTAGCACAGATACGCAGTATTTT. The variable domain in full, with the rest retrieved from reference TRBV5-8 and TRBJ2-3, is EAGVTQSPTHLIKTRGQQATLRCSPISGHTSVYWYQQALGLGLQFLLWYDEGEERNRGNFPPRFSGRQFPNYSSELNVNALELEDSALYLCASSLLRGSSTDTQYFGPGTRLTVL.

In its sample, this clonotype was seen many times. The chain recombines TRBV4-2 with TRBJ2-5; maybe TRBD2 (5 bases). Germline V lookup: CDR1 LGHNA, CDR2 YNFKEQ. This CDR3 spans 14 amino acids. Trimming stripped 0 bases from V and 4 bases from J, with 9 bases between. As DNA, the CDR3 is TGTGCCAGCAGCCAAGATTCCGGGGTAGAGACCCAGTACTTC. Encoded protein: CASSQDSGVETQYF.

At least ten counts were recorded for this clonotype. The CDR3 reads CASSIHAGNNEQFF. As DNA, the CDR3 is TGTGCCAGCAGTATCCATGCCGGGAATAATGAGCAGTTCTTC. This sequence joins TRBV21-1 and TRBJ2-1; the table calls TRBD1, which could not be checked here. TRBV21-1 is described as a pseudogene. CDR3 size: 14 residues.

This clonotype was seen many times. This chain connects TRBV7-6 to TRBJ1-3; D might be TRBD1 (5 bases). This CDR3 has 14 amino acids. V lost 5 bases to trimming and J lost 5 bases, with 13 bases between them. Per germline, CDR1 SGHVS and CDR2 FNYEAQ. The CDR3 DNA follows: TGTGCCAGCAGCGCCGGGACCGACCGAAACACCATATATTTT. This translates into CASSAGTDRNTIYF.

For the CDR3, the DNA is TGTGCCAGCAACTTACAGGGAATGGGAGGAGATACGCAGTATTTT. Protein: CASNLQGMGGDTQYF. The rearrangement links TRBV2 to TRBJ2-3; D may match TRBD1 or TRBD2 (6 bases each). From germline, CDR1 is SNHLY and CDR2 FYNNEI. CDR3 length: 15 residues. Trimming removed 7 bases at V and 5 bases at J, with 19 bases between.

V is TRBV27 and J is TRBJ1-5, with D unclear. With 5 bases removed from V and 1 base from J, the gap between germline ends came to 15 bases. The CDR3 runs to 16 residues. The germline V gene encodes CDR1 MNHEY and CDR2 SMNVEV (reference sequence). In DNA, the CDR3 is TGTGCCAGCAGTACTGGACCCCCTTGGAGCAATCAGCCCCAGCATTTT. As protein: CASSTGPPWSNQPQHF.

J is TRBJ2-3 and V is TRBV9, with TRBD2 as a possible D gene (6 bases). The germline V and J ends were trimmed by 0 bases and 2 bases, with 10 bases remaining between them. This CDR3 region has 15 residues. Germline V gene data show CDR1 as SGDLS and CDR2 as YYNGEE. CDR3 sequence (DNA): TGTGCCAGCAGCGTAGCCGGGCGGGACACAGATACGCAGTATTTT. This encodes CASSVAGRDTDTQYF.

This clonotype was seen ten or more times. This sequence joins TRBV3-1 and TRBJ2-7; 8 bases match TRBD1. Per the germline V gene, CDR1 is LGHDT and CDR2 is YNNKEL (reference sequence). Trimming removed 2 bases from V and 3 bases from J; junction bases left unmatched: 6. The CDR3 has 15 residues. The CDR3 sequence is CASSQTRDRFYEQYF. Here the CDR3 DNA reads TGTGCCAGCAGCCAAACCCGGGACAGGTTCTACGAGCAGTACTTC.

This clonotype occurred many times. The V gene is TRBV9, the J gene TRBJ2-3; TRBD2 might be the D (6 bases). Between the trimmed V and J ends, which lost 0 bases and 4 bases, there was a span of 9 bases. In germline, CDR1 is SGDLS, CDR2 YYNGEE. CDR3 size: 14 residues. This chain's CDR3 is CASSVGGMADTQYF. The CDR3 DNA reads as TGTGCCAGCAGCGTAGGCGGGATGGCAGATACGCAGTATTTT.

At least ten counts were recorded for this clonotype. Written as DNA, the CDR3 is TGCAGCGTCGGGGGCGCTGAATCAGCTTTCTTT. Amino acid sequence: CSVGGAESAFF. The V and J genes are TRBV29-1 and TRBJ1-1; D possibly corresponds to TRBD1 (6 bases). The CDR3 loop spans 11 amino acids. Deletions cut 6 bases from V and 10 bases from J, with 15 bases between. CDR1 and CDR2 (germline): SQVTM, ANQGSEA.

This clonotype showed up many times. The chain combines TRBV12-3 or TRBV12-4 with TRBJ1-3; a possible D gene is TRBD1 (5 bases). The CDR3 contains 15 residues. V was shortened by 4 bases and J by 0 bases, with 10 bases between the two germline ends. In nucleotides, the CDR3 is TGTGCCAGCAGTTCCAGGGTCCGCTCTGGAAACACCATATATTTT. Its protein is CASSSRVRSGNTIYF.

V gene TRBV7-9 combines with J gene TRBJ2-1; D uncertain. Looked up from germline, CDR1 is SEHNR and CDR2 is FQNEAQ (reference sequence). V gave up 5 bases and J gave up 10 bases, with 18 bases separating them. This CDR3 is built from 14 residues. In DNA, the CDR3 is TGTGCCAGCAGCCCTCCGACGAAGCCGTGGGAGCAGTTCTTC. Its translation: CASSPPTKPWEQFF.

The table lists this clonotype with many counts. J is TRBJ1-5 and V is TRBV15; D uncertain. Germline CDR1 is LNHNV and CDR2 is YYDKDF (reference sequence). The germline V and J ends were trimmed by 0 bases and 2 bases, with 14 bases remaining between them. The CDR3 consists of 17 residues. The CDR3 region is CATSRDVGQLGNQPQHF. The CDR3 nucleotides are TGTGCCACCAGCAGAGATGTCGGCCAGTTAGGCAATCAGCCCCAGCATTTT.

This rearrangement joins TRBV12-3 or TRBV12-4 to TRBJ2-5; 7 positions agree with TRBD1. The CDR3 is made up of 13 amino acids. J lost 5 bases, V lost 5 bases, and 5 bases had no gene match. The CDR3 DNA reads TGTGCCAGCAGTCTGACACAGGGGGAGACCCAGTACTTC. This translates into CASSLTQGETQYF.

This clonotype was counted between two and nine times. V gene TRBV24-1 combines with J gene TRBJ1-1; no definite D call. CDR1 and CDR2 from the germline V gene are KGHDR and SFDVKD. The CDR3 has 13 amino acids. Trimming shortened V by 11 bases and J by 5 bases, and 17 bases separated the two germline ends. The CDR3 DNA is TGTGCCATCTCAAACTCCCACGGAACTGAAGCTTTCTTT. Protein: CAISNSHGTEAFF.